This TCR beta chain was captured in a study of blood T cells in healthy people across ages. Study conclusions and caveats: As age increased, TCR beta diversity per million T cells fell in a roughly linear fashion.

In its sample, this clonotype was seen a few times. Antigen: not known. The use of a sample-barcoded 5' primer and a J-beta primer mix characterized a second PCR of about 7 to 12 cycles. TCRdb called the 5' RACE reads again in MiXCR, with one record for every CDR3 protein. The sample has around 870,000 distinct CDR3 sequences, under 30% seen once. This CDR3 spans 15 amino acids. Unmatched junction bases numbered 10, after V lost 6 bases and J lost 6 bases. In germline, CDR1 is MNHEY, CDR2 SVGEGT. This receptor was obtained from an elderly woman in good health. The sample comprised blood. The rearrangement links TRBV6-2 or TRBV6-3 to TRBJ1-5; 8 nucleotides match TRBD1. As DNA, the CDR3 is TGTGCCAGCAGACTAGGTGGACAGGGTTTTCAGCCCCAGCATTTT. This translates into CASRLGGQGFQPQHF.